This is a list of T cell receptor beta chains from one sample in a study of human T cells and chemical hapten exposure. TCRdb processed the RACE reads anew with MiXCR; each CDR3 protein has one entry. This sample yields roughly 200,000 distinct CDR3 sequences, of which under 25% are seen a single time; 2% to 2.5% belongs to the top ten. The sample consisted of whole blood, taken in connection with sensitization to the hapten diphenylcyclopropenone (DPC). Source of these receptors: a woman in her forties with alopecia areata. Some clones in this sample may be carry-over from other donors' samples. CDR3s include the opening cysteine and the closing phenylalanine or tryptophan. D genes are given only for firm matches. Not every row has a clone size; where given, it reads once, few, many or a size class.

v_gene,d_gene,abundance,j_gene,CDR3nt,CDR3aa
TRBV5-1,.,.,TRBJ2-1,TGCGCCAGCAGCTTGGAGGTGGGCGCGGGTGAGCAGTTCTTC,CASSLEVGAGEQFF
TRBV24-1,TRBD2,.,TRBJ2-1,TGTGCCACCAGTGATGGGGGACTAGCACGTGAGCAGTTCTTC,CATSDGGLAREQFF
TRBV2,TRBD1,few,TRBJ2-1,TGTGCCAGCAGTAGCAGGGAGGGACAGGGCCAGTTCTTC,CASSSREGQGQFF
TRBV9,.,.,TRBJ2-3,TGTGCCAGCAGCGTCCACCTTAGCGGTCTAGGCACAGATACGCAGTATTTT,CASSVHLSGLGTDTQYF
TRBV5-5,TRBD1,.,TRBJ1-6,TGTGCCAGCAGCCAAGGACAGGGGGCAGGTTCACCCCTCCACTTT,CASSQGQGAGSPLHF
TRBV28,.,few,TRBJ2-7,TGTGCCAGCAGTTTCCCGGGGATCTACGAGCAGTACTTC,CASSFPGIYEQYF
TRBV6-1,.,.,TRBJ2-3,TGTGCCAGCAGTGAAATGGGGGCAACAGATACGCAGTATTTT,CASSEMGATDTQYF
TRBV7-2,.,once,TRBJ2-5,TGTGCCAGCAGCTTAGGGCCCTCCGGAGAGACCCAGTACTTC,CASSLGPSGETQYF
TRBV15,.,.,TRBJ1-2,TGTGCCACCAGCAGAGATCCAGCTAACTATGGCTACACCTTC,CATSRDPANYGYTF
TRBV14,TRBD1,.,TRBJ1-1,TGTGCCAGCAGCCGGATACAGGGGGCGGCTTTCTTT,CASSRIQGAAFF
TRBV20-1,TRBD2,few,TRBJ2-2,TGCAGTGCGAACTTAGCGGGAGCGGTCGTCTTTGGTCGCGGGGAGCTGTTTTTT,CSANLAGAVVFGRGELFF
TRBV3-1,.,.,TRBJ1-6,TGTGCCAGCAGCCAGCGAGGCGGGAATTCACCCCTCCACTTT,CASSQRGGNSPLHF
TRBV4-3,.,.,TRBJ2-1,TGCGCCAGCAGCCAACAAAACGTCTTCGATGAGCAGTTCTTC,CASSQQNVFDEQFF
TRBV20-1,TRBD2,.,TRBJ2-3,TGCAGTGCTATTCTGGGACTAGCGGGACTTGGGCAGTATTTT,CSAILGLAGLGQYF
TRBV5-1,.,many,TRBJ1-2,TGCGCCAGCAGCTTGGCCGGTGGCAGGAGTGGAGGCTACACCTTC,CASSLAGGRSGGYTF
TRBV4-2,TRBD2,.,TRBJ2-7,TGTGCCAGCAGCCAAGATTTAGCGGGCATCTACGAGCAGTACTTC,CASSQDLAGIYEQYF
TRBV5-1,.,.,TRBJ2-3,TGCGCCAGCAGCTTGTTCGAGACAGATACGCAGTATTTT,CASSLFETDTQYF
TRBV28,TRBD1,few,TRBJ2-3,TGTGCCAGTTATCGAAGGACAGGGGGCAGGGATACGCAGTATTTT,CASYRRTGGRDTQYF
TRBV20-1,.,few,TRBJ2-2,TGCAGTGCCGAGGAGGGCCGGAACACCGGGGAGCTGTTTTTT,CSAEEGRNTGELFF
TRBV7-2,.,.,TRBJ1-3,TGTGCCAGCACCTCACGGGCGGTGAGCTCTGGAAACACCATATATTTT,CASTSRAVSSGNTIYF
TRBV6-1,.,.,TRBJ2-2,TGTGCCAGCAGTGAAGTGGCAGGGGACACCGGGGAGCTGTTTTTT,CASSEVAGDTGELFF
TRBV25-1,.,.,TRBJ2-7,TGTGCCAGCAGTGACACCAGGAACTACGAGCAGTACTTC,CASSDTRNYEQYF
TRBV9,.,.,TRBJ2-1,TGTGCCAGCAGCGTAGATCCGGGGTCCCATTACAATGAGCAGTTCTTC,CASSVDPGSHYNEQFF
TRBV21-1,.,.,TRBJ2-4,TGTGCCAGCAGCAAAGTAGGGCAGGGAATGGAGGCCAAAAACATTCAGTACTTC,CASSKVGQGMEAKNIQYF
TRBV28,.,.,TRBJ1-1,TGTGCCAGCACCCCGGTTGTACTGGTCTCGAACACTGAAGCTTTCTTT,CASTPVVLVSNTEAFF
TRBV5-8,TRBD2,.,TRBJ2-1,TGTGCCAGCAGCTTGGCCCGGACTAGCGGGAGCCCAGGGGAGCAGTTCTTC,CASSLARTSGSPGEQFF
TRBV11-2,.,few,TRBJ2-7,TGTGCCAGCAGGTCTCTCCGGGCGGCCCCATACGAGCAGTACTTC,CASRSLRAAPYEQYF
TRBV24-1,.,few,TRBJ2-7,TGTGCCACCAGTGACCCCCCGGGGGAGCAGTACTTC,CATSDPPGEQYF
TRBV3-1,TRBD2,few,TRBJ2-3,TGTGCCAGCAGCTGGGGGACTAGCGGGAGGAACACAGATACGCAGTATTTT,CASSWGTSGRNTDTQYF
TRBV10-3,TRBD1,many,TRBJ2-1,TGTGCCATCAGTGAGCCGGGACAGGGGATCTACAATGAGCAGTTCTTC,CAISEPGQGIYNEQFF
TRBV4-3,.,few,TRBJ2-1,TGCGCCAGCAGCCAGCCCACAGGGAACAATGAGCAGTTCTTC,CASSQPTGNNEQFF
TRBV6-2/TRBV6-3,TRBD1,few,TRBJ1-5,TGTGCCAGCAGTTACCACAGGGGGGCTGTTAATCAGCCCCAGCATTTT,CASSYHRGAVNQPQHF
TRBV29-1,TRBD2,.,TRBJ2-7,TGCAGCGCTGAGGCGGGAGGGGACGAGCAGTACTTC,CSAEAGGDEQYF
TRBV20-1,.,few,TRBJ1-5,TGCAGTGCTCGGGATCGGGACACCCATCAGCCCCAGCATTTT,CSARDRDTHQPQHF
TRBV28,.,.,TRBJ1-2,TGTGCCAGCAGTCGACCCGAGAACTATGGCTACACCTTC,CASSRPENYGYTF
TRBV29-1,.,many,TRBJ1-1,TGCAGCGTCTTAGGGAGGGAGAACACTGAAGCTTTCTTT,CSVLGRENTEAFF
TRBV20-1,.,.,TRBJ1-1,TGCAGTGCTAGCCAGGGGATGAACACTGAAGCTTTCTTT,CSASQGMNTEAFF
TRBV2,.,many,TRBJ1-5,TGTGCCAGCAGTGATTCCAATCAGCCCCAGCATTTT,CASSDSNQPQHF
TRBV24-1,.,.,TRBJ2-1,TGTGCCACCAGTGAAACCCCCTGGCCCCCCTACAATGAGCAGTTCTTC,CATSETPWPPYNEQFF
TRBV6-6,.,.,TRBJ2-5,TGTGCCAGCAGCCCCGGGCCCGAGACCCAGTACTTC,CASSPGPETQYF
TRBV6-5,.,few,TRBJ1-1,TGTGCCAGTGGGACGGAAGAAGCTTTCTTT,CASGTEEAFF
TRBV4-3,.,.,TRBJ1-2,TGCGCCAGCAGCCAAGATGGGGGGAGGGGATACTATGGCTACACCTTC,CASSQDGGRGYYGYTF
TRBV11-1,TRBD2,few,TRBJ2-2,TGTGCCAGCAGATCTTCGCGCACGGGAGGTACCGGGGAGCTGTTTTTT,CASRSSRTGGTGELFF
TRBV10-3,TRBD2,.,TRBJ2-1,TGTGCCATCAGTGTACTAGCGGGAGAGCAGTTCTTC,CAISVLAGEQFF
TRBV7-9,.,.,TRBJ1-1,TGTGCCAGCAGCCTAAATAGAGACACTGAAGCTTTCTTT,CASSLNRDTEAFF
TRBV3-1,.,.,TRBJ1-5,TGTGCCAGCAGCCAGAGTCATAGTCAGCCCCAGCATTTT,CASSQSHSQPQHF
TRBV7-2,.,.,TRBJ2-5,TGTGCCAGCAGCTTAATGGTGGGCTTCCAAGAGACCCAGTACTTC,CASSLMVGFQETQYF
TRBV3-1,.,.,TRBJ2-1,TGTGCCAGCAGCCAAGGGGCTATCTACAATGAGCAGTTCTTC,CASSQGAIYNEQFF
TRBV7-2,TRBD2,few,TRBJ2-7,TGTGCCAGCAGCTTAGTACTAGCGGGAGGGAGGTACGAGCAGTACTTC,CASSLVLAGGRYEQYF
TRBV4-2,.,many,TRBJ2-1,TGTGCCAGCAGCCAAGATCGGCCAACCCGTAGCAATGAGCAGTTCTTC,CASSQDRPTRSNEQFF
TRBV7-2,.,.,TRBJ2-7,TGTGCCAGCAGCTTAGGGCCGCTAAGTATAGGGTACGAGCAGTGCTTC,CASSLGPLSIGYEQCF
TRBV28,.,.,TRBJ2-1,TGTGCCAGCAGTTTCTGGCAGGAGTGCAATGAGCAGTTCTTC,CASSFWQECNEQFF
TRBV15,.,.,TRBJ2-7,TGTGCCACCAGCAGAGGGTGGGGGGCCCGCGAGCAGTACTTC,CATSRGWGAREQYF